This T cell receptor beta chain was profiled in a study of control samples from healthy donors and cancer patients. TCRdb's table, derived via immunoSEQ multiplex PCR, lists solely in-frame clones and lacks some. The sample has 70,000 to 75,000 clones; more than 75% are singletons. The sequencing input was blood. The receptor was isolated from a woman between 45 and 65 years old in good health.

CDR3 residues: CASSLRQGAGETEAFF. The CDR3 DNA reads as TGTGCCAGCAGCTTACGGCAGGGGGCTGGGGAGACTGAAGCTTTCTTT. The gene calls are TRBV7-9 and TRBJ1-1, with TRBD1 matching over 8 bases. Germline V gives CDR1 SEHNR, CDR2 FQNEAQ (reference sequence). The CDR3 has 16 residues. With V trimmed by 2 bases and J by 5 bases, 10 bases remained unmatched.